The rows below give T cell receptor beta chains drawn from one sample of a study of T cell responses to AZD1222 COVID-19 vaccine. The protocol was immunoSEQ multiplex PCR, while the TCRdb copy is restricted to in-frame clones and leaves out a portion. In the table there are 100,000 to 150,000 clones, roughly 90% of which are singletons. The material sequenced was peripheral blood, taken on day 0 of AZD1222 vaccination. The receptors derive from an adult in good health. Each CDR3 is given without its conserved first and last residue.

CDR3 | J | V
SARDFAEQF | TRBJ2-1 | TRBV20-1
ASSRTGLHGYT | TRBJ1-2 | TRBV5-6
ASSQRGSYEQY | TRBJ2-7 | TRBV5-1
ASSLGGDRYEQY | TRBJ2-7 | TRBV5-4
SVGGEGRGAGELF | TRBJ2-2 | TRBV29-1
AWSKMDGYGYT | TRBJ1-2 | TRBV30
ASSPIGVAEAF | TRBJ1-1 | TRBV5-1
ASSEGLGNQPQH | TRBJ1-5 | TRBV6-1
ASTLGGTGNQETQY | TRBJ2-5 | TRBV28
ASSIAPSGTLKTQY | TRBJ2-5 | TRBV19
ASSVTSGPSSYEQY | TRBJ2-7 | TRBV5-1
ASSGSRTGKVEQY | TRBJ2-7 | TRBV2
ASSRGQSKRTT | TRBJ2-7 | TRBV5-8
ACLDRERFRGYT | TRBJ1-2 | TRBV30
ASSGGREPYNEQF | TRBJ2-1 | TRBV10-1
ASSAPTWDTIY | TRBJ1-3 | TRBV2
ASRTQQETQY | TRBJ2-5 | TRBV5-1
ASSSGQGGTEAF | TRBJ1-1 | TRBV27
ASSLRTGVAYEQY | TRBJ2-7 | TRBV7-8
ASSPGLAGGEQF | TRBJ2-1 | TRBV7-3
ASSLGGGSYEQY | TRBJ2-7 | TRBV7-2
ASSSQSGVEQY | TRBJ2-7 | TRBV7-3
ASSTTGGRHEQY | TRBJ2-7 | TRBV6-6
ATSEVGGVYNEQF | TRBJ2-1 | TRBV24-1
ASSVTGRGTNEKLF | TRBJ1-4 | TRBV5-6
ASSEASSYNEQF | TRBJ2-1 | TRBV6-1
ASSATGMDEQF | TRBJ2-1 | TRBV6-4
ASSLSLGYEQY | TRBJ2-7 | TRBV27
ASSQMGYEQY | TRBJ2-7 | TRBV7-9
ASSARGSYEQY | TRBJ2-7 | TRBV5-1
ASRTGIQETQY | TRBJ2-5 | TRBV6-6
ASSQSWNQPQH | TRBJ1-5 | TRBV12-3/TRBV12-4
ASSYSQGNYGYT | TRBJ1-2 | TRBV6-5
ASSTPGLARYEQY | TRBJ2-7 | TRBV14
ASRLTSVGTQY | TRBJ2-5 | TRBV27
ASRGQIEQY | TRBJ2-7 | TRBV25-1
ATSDPLAGGETQY | TRBJ2-5 | TRBV24-1
ASLNSGNTIY | TRBJ1-3 | TRBV6-5
ASSGSGAGGLNTGELF | TRBJ2-2 | TRBV2
ASSSGEQY | TRBJ2-7 | TRBV28
SASRGSNSPLH | TRBJ1-6 | TRBV20-1
ASSSRQGPTDTQY | TRBJ2-3 | TRBV9
ASSFNFYEQY | TRBJ2-7 | TRBV11-2
ASSLEFLDVGQY | TRBJ2-7 | TRBV11-2
ASNFVMLGTANEKLF | TRBJ1-4 | TRBV27
AGDAIGELF | TRBJ2-2 | TRBV30
ASSLGQGSNQPQH | TRBJ1-5 | TRBV28
ASSLYARNTGELF | TRBJ2-2 | TRBV7-2
ASSGQGANYGYT | TRBJ1-2 | TRBV2
ASSSGQGLNTGELF | TRBJ2-2 | TRBV11-3
ASSVALGDIQY | TRBJ2-4 | TRBV6-4
ASSEGGAGEKLF | TRBJ1-4 | TRBV6-1
ASSGQTSYEQY | TRBJ2-7 | TRBV13
ASSPRDGLLAKNIQY | TRBJ2-4 | TRBV18
ASSSGPNYEQY | TRBJ2-7 | TRBV7-6
ASSLAGGGGNYGYT | TRBJ1-2 | TRBV7-2
SGLRGSYGYT | TRBJ1-2 | TRBV29-1
ASSQDLGSGELF | TRBJ2-2 | TRBV4-3
ASSSTYTEAF | TRBJ1-1 | TRBV13
ASSVRAGISYNEQF | TRBJ2-1 | TRBV9